The rows below give T cell receptor beta chains drawn from one sample of a study of blood T cell repertoires in COVID-19. Only in-frame clones appear in the TCRdb table, and some are missing; sequencing was by immunoSEQ multiplex PCR. The sample shows approximately 380,000 clones, 88% of them seen only once. The sample comprised PBMCs or T cells enriched from blood (not recorded which). These receptors all stem from a woman aged 18-35 years who had recovered from COVID-19. Both conserved end residues are trimmed from each CDR3. The order of the fields is J gene, V gene, CDR3 protein.

j_call: TRBJ1-4; v_call: TRBV2; cdr3_aa: ASSELWGATNEKLF
j_call: TRBJ1-1; v_call: TRBV5-4; cdr3_aa: ASSLHARGAF
j_call: TRBJ2-1; v_call: TRBV6-4; cdr3_aa: ASSDRTGGNEQF
j_call: TRBJ2-5; v_call: TRBV3-1/TRBV3-2; cdr3_aa: ASSPTTQETQY
j_call: TRBJ2-1; v_call: TRBV5-1; cdr3_aa: ASSTGGGGSYNEQF
j_call: TRBJ1-3; v_call: TRBV2; cdr3_aa: ASSDRVRGNTIY
j_call: TRBJ2-6; v_call: TRBV7-3; cdr3_aa: ASSLRAPGANVLT
j_call: TRBJ2-7; v_call: TRBV7-9; cdr3_aa: ASSPWDSSYEQY
j_call: TRBJ2-3; v_call: TRBV6-2/TRBV6-3; cdr3_aa: ASSRTVKLAGTDTQY
j_call: TRBJ2-3; v_call: TRBV29-1; cdr3_aa: SITIGGTQY
j_call: TRBJ1-5; v_call: TRBV19; cdr3_aa: ASRQGNQPQH
j_call: TRBJ2-7; v_call: TRBV30; cdr3_aa: AWSRTSGGVYEQY
j_call: TRBJ1-1; v_call: TRBV9; cdr3_aa: ASSKIDRGPVNTEAF
j_call: TRBJ1-5; v_call: TRBV10-3; cdr3_aa: AISESPGQGWEH
j_call: TRBJ2-1; v_call: TRBV5-1; cdr3_aa: ASSLTGTSGYNEQF
j_call: TRBJ2-5; v_call: TRBV29-1; cdr3_aa: SVAGQGQETQY
j_call: TRBJ2-6; v_call: TRBV4-3; cdr3_aa: ASSHSPGQVFSGANVLT
j_call: TRBJ1-5; v_call: TRBV7-9; cdr3_aa: ASSSGSNQPQH
j_call: TRBJ2-3; v_call: TRBV29-1; cdr3_aa: SVEDLLAGDSSTDTQY
j_call: TRBJ2-1; v_call: TRBV5-1; cdr3_aa: ASSWGAGGDYNEQF
j_call: TRBJ2-1; v_call: TRBV10-3; cdr3_aa: AGGPYNEQF
j_call: TRBJ2-2; v_call: TRBV27; cdr3_aa: ASSLRVERNTGELF
j_call: TRBJ1-6; v_call: TRBV2; cdr3_aa: ASNTDYNSPLH
j_call: TRBJ1-4; v_call: TRBV5-1; cdr3_aa: ASRHGQGATNEKLF
j_call: TRBJ2-7; v_call: TRBV2; cdr3_aa: ASSDTPAGGRDEQY
j_call: TRBJ1-1; v_call: TRBV6-2/TRBV6-3; cdr3_aa: ASSNRGLSNTEAF
j_call: TRBJ2-1; v_call: TRBV6-5; cdr3_aa: ASSYSSQNEQF
j_call: TRBJ2-2; v_call: TRBV27; cdr3_aa: ASSWASSYTGELF
j_call: TRBJ2-1; v_call: TRBV6-5; cdr3_aa: ASSYSPSNEQF
j_call: TRBJ2-3; v_call: TRBV7-6; cdr3_aa: ASSLGSGGGDTQY
j_call: TRBJ1-4; v_call: TRBV4-1; cdr3_aa: ASSQVQQLNEKLF
j_call: TRBJ2-5; v_call: TRBV6-1; cdr3_aa: ASSEFTGVETQY
j_call: TRBJ1-5; v_call: TRBV6-5; cdr3_aa: ASSLSPYSNQPQH
j_call: TRBJ1-6; v_call: TRBV28; cdr3_aa: ASSWEDLNSPLH
j_call: TRBJ2-3; v_call: TRBV11-2; cdr3_aa: ASSNQGAADTQY
j_call: TRBJ1-2; v_call: TRBV6-5; cdr3_aa: ASSYSARGQAGYT
j_call: TRBJ1-3; v_call: TRBV5-1; cdr3_aa: ASSLEGRAFGNTIY
j_call: TRBJ2-5; v_call: TRBV4-1; cdr3_aa: ASSQVPRRVAGWETQY
j_call: TRBJ1-4; v_call: TRBV5-4; cdr3_aa: ASSSFGGGNEKLF
j_call: TRBJ2-7; v_call: TRBV20-1; cdr3_aa: SATRGSGQY
j_call: TRBJ2-3; v_call: TRBV5-4; cdr3_aa: ASSFGAGGPGTDTQY
j_call: TRBJ2-3; v_call: TRBV19; cdr3_aa: ASRWRGGSTDTQY
j_call: TRBJ1-2; v_call: TRBV9; cdr3_aa: ASSPARTGNIYGYT
j_call: TRBJ2-2; v_call: TRBV5-1; cdr3_aa: ASSWGENTGELF
j_call: TRBJ2-7; v_call: TRBV19; cdr3_aa: ASSSGDSYEQY
j_call: TRBJ1-1; v_call: TRBV12-3/TRBV12-4; cdr3_aa: ASSPGVTEAF
j_call: TRBJ2-3; v_call: TRBV2; cdr3_aa: ASSRGSSTDTQY
j_call: TRBJ2-1; v_call: TRBV5-1; cdr3_aa: ASSLDAGGPYNEQF
j_call: TRBJ1-2; v_call: TRBV2; cdr3_aa: ASSTGDGYT
j_call: TRBJ1-2; v_call: TRBV30; cdr3_aa: AWEQGNYGYT
j_call: TRBJ1-5; v_call: TRBV9; cdr3_aa: ASSTGGSNQPQH
j_call: TRBJ2-2; v_call: TRBV9; cdr3_aa: ASSSGQNTGELF
j_call: TRBJ1-1; v_call: TRBV10-3; cdr3_aa: AIRFNRDTEAF
j_call: TRBJ2-7; v_call: TRBV27; cdr3_aa: ASSLSPGTGGRASNNEQY
j_call: TRBJ1-2; v_call: TRBV6-5; cdr3_aa: ATGTDYGYT
j_call: TRBJ2-1; v_call: TRBV5-1; cdr3_aa: ASSATGTGATNEQF
j_call: TRBJ2-7; v_call: TRBV19; cdr3_aa: ASTPGTGGSDEQY